This entry concerns a single TCR beta chain. The data stem from a study of blood T cell repertoires in COVID-19. Across the study: Acute-phase and convalescent COVID-19 samples originated in the United States, Italy and Spain.

In the original processing: Amplification from reference gene primers served as the basis for estimated nucleated cell counts. Generated by immunoSEQ multiplex PCR, the TCRdb table keeps only in-frame clones and is missing some. V, J and clone size were drawn from that table, and D and trimming were deduced from the DNA. The sample has 230,000 or so clones, around 75% seen once; the top ten hold 4.5% to 5.5%. Source material: peripheral blood. The TCR sequence derives from a human donor in a cohort sampled during active COVID-19.

CDR3 DNA sequence: TGCGCCAGCAGCCGTGCTTCAGCGGGAGGAGAGACCCAGTACTTC. Encoded protein: CASSRASAGGETQYF. V is TRBV4-3 and J is TRBJ2-5; 9 bases align to TRBD2. Germline V gene sequence: CDR1 LGHNA, CDR2 YSLEER. The V and J ends lost 4 bases and 4 bases, in that order; junction bases with no gene match: 7. The CDR3 consists of 15 residues.